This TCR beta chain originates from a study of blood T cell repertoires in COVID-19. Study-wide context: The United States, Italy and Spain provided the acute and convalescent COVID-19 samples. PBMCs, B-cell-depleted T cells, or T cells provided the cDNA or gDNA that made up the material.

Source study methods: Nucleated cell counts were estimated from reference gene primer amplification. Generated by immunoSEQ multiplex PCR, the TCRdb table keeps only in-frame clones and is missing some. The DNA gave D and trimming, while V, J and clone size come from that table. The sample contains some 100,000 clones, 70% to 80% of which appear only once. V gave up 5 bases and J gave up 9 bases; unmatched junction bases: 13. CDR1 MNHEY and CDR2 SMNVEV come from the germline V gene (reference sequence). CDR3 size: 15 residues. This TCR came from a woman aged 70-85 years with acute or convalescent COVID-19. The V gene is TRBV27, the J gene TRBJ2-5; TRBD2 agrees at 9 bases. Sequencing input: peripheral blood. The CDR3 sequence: CASSLRLAALGAQYF. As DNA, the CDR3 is TGTGCCAGCAGTCTCAGACTAGCGGCCTTGGGGGCCCAGTACTTC.